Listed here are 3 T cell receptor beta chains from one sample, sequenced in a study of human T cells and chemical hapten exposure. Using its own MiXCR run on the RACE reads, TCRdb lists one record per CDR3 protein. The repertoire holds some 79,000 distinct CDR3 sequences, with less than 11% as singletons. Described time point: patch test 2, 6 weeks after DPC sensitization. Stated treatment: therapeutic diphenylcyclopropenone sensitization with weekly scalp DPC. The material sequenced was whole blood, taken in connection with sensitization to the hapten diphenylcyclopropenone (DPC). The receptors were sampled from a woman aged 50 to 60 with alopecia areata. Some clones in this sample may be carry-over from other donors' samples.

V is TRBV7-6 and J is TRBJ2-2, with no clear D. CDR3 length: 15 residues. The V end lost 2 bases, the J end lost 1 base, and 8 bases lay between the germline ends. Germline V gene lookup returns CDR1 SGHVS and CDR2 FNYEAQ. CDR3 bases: TGTGCCAGCAGCTTATATGCAAGGAACACCGGGGAGCTGTTTTTT. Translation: CASSLYARNTGELFF.

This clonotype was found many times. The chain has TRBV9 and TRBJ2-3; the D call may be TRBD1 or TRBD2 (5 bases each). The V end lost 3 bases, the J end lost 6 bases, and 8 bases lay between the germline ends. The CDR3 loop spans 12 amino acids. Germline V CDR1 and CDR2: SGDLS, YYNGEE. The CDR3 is CASSGEGDTQYF. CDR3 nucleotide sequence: TGTGCCAGCAGCGGAGAGGGGGATACGCAGTATTTT.

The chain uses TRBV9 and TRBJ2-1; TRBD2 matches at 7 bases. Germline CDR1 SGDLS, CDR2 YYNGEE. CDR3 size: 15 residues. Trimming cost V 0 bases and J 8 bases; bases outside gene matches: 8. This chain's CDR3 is CASSVDQAGFDEQFF. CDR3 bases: TGTGCCAGCAGCGTAGATCAAGCGGGATTCGATGAGCAGTTCTTC.